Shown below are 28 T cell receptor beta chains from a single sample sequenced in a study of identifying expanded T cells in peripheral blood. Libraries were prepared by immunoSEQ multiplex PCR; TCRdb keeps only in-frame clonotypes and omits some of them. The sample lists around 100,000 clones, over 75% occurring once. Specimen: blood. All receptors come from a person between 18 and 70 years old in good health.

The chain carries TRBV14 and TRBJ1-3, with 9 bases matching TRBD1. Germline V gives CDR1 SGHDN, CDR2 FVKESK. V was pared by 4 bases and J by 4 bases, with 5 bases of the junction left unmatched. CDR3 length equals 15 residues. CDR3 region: CASSLTGGRGNTIYF. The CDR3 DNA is TGTGCCAGCAGCCTAACAGGGGGCAGAGGAAACACCATATATTTT.

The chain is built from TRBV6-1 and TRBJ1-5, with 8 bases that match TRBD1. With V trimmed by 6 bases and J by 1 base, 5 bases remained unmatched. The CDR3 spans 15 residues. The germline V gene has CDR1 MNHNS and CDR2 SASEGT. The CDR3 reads CASRLTGASNQPQHF. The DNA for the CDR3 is TGTGCCAGCAGGTTGACAGGGGCAAGCAATCAGCCCCAGCATTTT.

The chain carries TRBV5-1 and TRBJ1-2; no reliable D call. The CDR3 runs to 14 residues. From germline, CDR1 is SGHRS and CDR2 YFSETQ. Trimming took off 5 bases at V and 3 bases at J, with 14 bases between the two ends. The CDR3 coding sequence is TGCGCCAGCAGGTCGGAGCCAACCCACTATGGCTACACCTTC. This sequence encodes CASRSEPTHYGYTF.

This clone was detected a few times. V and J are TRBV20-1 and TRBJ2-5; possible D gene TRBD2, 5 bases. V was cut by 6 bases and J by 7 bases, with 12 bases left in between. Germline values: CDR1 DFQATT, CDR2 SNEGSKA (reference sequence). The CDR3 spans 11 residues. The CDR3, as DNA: TGCAGTGCCACCGGGGTGATGACCCAGTACTTC. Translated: CSATGVMTQYF.

Written as DNA, the CDR3 is TGCGCCAGCAGCCATGCCTCGACCGGGACACTTGGAAACACCATATATTTT. Residues: CASSHASTGTLGNTIYF. The chain combines TRBV4-3 with TRBJ1-3; D is possibly TRBD1 (6 bases). Germline V CDR1 and CDR2: LGHNA, YSLEER. The CDR3 sequence is 17 residues long. Trimming took 3 bases from V and 3 from J, leaving 18 bases between them.

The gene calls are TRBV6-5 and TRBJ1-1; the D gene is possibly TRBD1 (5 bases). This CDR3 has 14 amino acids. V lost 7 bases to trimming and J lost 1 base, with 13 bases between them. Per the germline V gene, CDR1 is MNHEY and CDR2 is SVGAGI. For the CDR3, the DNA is TGTGCCAGCAAAACCCCAGGGCAGAACACTGAAGCTTTCTTT. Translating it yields CASKTPGQNTEAFF.

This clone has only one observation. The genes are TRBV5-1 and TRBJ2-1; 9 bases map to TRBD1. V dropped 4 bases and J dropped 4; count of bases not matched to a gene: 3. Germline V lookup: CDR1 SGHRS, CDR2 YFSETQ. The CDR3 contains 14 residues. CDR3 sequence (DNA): TGCGCCAGCAGCCCCGGACAGGGGTACAATGAGCAGTTCTTC. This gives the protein CASSPGQGYNEQFF.

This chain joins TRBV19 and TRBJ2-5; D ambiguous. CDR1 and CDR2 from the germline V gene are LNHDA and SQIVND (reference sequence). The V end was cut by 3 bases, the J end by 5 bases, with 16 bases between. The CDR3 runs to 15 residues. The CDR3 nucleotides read TGTGCCAGTAGTATCGGACCCCTTCCCCAGGAGACCCAGTACTTC. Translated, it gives CASSIGPLPQETQYF.

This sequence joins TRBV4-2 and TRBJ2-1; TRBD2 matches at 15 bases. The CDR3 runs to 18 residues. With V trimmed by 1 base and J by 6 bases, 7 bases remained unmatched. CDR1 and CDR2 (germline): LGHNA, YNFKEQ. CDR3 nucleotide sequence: TGTGCCAGCAGCCAAGTCGGGACTAGCGGGAGGAGGAGCAATGAGCAGTTCTTC. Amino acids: CASSQVGTSGRRSNEQFF.

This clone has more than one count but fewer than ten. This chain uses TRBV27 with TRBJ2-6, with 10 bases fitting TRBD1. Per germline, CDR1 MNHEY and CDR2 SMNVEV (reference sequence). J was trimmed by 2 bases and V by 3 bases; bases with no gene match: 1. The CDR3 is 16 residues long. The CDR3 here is CASSLTGGTGANVLTF. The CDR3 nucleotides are TGTGCCAGCAGTTTGACAGGGGGCACTGGGGCCAACGTCCTGACTTTC.

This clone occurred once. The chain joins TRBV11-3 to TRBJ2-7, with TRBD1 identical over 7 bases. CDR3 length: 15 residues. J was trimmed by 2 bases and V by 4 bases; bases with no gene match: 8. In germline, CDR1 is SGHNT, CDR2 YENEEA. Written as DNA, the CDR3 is TGTGCCAGCAGCTACATGGAGACAGGGACCTACGAGCAGTACTTC. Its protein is CASSYMETGTYEQYF.

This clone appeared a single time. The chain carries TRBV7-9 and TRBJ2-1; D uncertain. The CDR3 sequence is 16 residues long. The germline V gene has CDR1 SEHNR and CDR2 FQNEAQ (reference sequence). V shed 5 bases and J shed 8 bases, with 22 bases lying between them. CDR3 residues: CASSPRAHPKSDEQFF. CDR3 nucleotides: TGTGCCAGCAGCCCTCGAGCTCACCCGAAGAGTGATGAGCAGTTCTTC.

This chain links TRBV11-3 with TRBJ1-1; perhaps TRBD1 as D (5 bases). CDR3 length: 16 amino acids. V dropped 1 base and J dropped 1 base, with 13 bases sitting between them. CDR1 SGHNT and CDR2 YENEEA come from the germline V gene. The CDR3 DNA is TGTGCCAGCAGCTTAGTTCTGACAGCAAGGAACACTGAAGCTTTCTTT. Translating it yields CASSLVLTARNTEAFF.

The CDR3 coding sequence is TGTGCCAGCTCACCACTGTTTCTCCCCTCTGGGGCCAACGTCCTGACTTTC. Encoded protein: CASSPLFLPSGANVLTF. The chain joins TRBV18 to TRBJ2-6; the D is unclear. Germline CDR1 KGHSH, CDR2 LQKENI. The CDR3 covers 17 residues. V lost 1 base and J lost 0, with 10 bases in between. The complete variable domain, with remaining parts taken from reference TRBV18 and TRBJ2-6, reads NAGVMQNPRHLVRRRGQEARLRCSPMKGHSHVYWYRQLPEEGLKFMVYLQKENIIDESGMPKERFSAEFPKEGPSILRIQQVVRGDSAAYFCASSPLFLPSGANVLTFGAGSRLTVL.

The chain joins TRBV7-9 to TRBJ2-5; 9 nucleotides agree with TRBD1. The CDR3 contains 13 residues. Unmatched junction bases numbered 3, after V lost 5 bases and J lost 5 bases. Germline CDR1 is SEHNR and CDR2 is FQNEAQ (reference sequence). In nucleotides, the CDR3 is TGTGCCAGCAGCACAGGGGGCGGGGAGACCCAGTACTTC. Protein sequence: CASSTGGGETQYF.

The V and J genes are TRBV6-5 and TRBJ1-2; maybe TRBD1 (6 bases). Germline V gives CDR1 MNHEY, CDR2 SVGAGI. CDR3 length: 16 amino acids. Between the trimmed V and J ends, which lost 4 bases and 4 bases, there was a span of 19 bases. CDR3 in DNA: TGTGCCAGCAGTTTCACCACAGGGACTACATCCTATGGCTACACCTTC. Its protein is CASSFTTGTTSYGYTF.

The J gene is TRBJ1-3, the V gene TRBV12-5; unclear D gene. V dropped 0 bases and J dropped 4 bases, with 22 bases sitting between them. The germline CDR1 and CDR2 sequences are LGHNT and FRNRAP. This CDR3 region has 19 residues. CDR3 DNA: TGTGCTAGTGGTTTGGTACGGATAGTCAGTCGAAAAGTGGGAAACACCATATATTTT. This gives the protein CASGLVRIVSRKVGNTIYF.

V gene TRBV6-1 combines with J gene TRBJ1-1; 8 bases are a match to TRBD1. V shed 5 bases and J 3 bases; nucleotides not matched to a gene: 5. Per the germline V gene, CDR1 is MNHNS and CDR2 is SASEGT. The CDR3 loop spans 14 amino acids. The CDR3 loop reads CASSWTGLDTEAFF. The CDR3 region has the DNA TGTGCCAGCAGTTGGACAGGGCTGGACACTGAAGCTTTCTTT.

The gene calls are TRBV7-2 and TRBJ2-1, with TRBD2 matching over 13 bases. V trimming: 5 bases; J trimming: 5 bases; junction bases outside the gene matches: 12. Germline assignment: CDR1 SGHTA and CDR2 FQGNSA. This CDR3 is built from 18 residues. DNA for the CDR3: TGTGCCAGCAGCCCTACTAGCGGGAGGGGAGGTTCAAACAATGAGCAGTTCTTC. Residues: CASSPTSGRGGSNNEQFF.

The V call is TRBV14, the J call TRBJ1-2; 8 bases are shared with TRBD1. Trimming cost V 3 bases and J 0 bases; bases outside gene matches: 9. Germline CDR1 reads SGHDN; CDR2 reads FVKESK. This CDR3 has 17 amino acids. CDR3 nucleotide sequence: TGTGCCAGCAGCCAGTACATGGGGACAGGCTCTAACTATGGCTACACCTTC. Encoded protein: CASSQYMGTGSNYGYTF.

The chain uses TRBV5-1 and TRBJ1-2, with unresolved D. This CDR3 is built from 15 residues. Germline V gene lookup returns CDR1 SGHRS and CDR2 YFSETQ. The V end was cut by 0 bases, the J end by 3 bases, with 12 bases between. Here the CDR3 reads CASSLVGRSHYGYTF. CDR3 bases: TGCGCCAGCAGCTTGGTCGGTAGGAGCCACTATGGCTACACCTTC.

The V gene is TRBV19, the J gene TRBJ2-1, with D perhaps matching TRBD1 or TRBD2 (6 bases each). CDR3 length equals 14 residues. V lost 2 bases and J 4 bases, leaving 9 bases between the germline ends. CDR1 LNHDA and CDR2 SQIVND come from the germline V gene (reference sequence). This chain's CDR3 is CASSITGRYNEQFF. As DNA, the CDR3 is TGTGCCAGTAGTATAACAGGGAGGTACAATGAGCAGTTCTTC.

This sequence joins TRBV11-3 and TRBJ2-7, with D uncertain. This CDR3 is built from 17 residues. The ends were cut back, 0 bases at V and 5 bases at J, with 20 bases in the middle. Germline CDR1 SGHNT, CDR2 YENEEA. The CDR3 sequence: CASSLDGTNPSSDEQYF. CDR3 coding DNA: TGTGCCAGCAGCTTAGACGGCACAAACCCCTCAAGCGACGAGCAGTACTTC.

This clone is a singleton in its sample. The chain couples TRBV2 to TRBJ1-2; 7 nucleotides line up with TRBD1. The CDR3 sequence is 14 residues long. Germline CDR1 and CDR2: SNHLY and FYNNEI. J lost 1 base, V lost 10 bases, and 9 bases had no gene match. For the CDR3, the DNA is TGTGCCACCATAAGGGGGCAGCTTAACTATGGCTACACCTTC. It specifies CATIRGQLNYGYTF.

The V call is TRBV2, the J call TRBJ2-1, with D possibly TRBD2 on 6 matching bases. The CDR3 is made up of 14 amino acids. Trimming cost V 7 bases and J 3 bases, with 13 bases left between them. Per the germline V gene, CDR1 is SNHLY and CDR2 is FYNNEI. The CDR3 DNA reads TGTGCCAGCATTCGGGGGTCCCACTACAATGAGCAGTTCTTC. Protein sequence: CASIRGSHYNEQFF.

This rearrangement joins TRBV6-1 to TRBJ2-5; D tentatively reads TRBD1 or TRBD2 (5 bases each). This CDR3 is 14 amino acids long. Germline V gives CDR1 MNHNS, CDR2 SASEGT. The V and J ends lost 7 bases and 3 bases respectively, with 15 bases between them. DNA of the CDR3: TGTGCCAGCACCCGAGGGACGTCGGAAGAGACCCAGTACTTC. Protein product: CASTRGTSEETQYF.

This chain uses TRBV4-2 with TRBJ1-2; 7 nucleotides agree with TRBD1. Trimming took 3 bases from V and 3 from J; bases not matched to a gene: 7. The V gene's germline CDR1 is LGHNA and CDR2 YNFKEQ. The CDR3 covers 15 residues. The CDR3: CASSHRQGQDYGYTF. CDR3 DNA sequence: TGTGCCAGCAGCCACCGACAGGGACAAGACTATGGCTACACCTTC.

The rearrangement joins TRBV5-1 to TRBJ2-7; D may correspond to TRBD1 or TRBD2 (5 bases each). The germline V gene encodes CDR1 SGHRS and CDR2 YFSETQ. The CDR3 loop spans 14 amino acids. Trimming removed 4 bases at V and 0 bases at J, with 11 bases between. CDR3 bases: TGCGCCAGCAGCCGGGACGAGAGCTCCTACGAGCAGTACTTC. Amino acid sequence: CASSRDESSYEQYF.